The T cell receptor beta chain described here comes from a study of blood T cell repertoires in COVID-19. Study-wide context: PBMCs, B-cell-depleted T cells, or T cells provided the cDNA or gDNA that made up the material.

The germline V gene encodes CDR1 SGHNT and CDR2 YYREEE (reference sequence). With V trimmed by 0 bases and J by 0 bases, 4 bases remained unmatched. The length of the CDR3 is 16 residues. This table comes from immunoSEQ multiplex PCR, and its TCRdb copy is limited to in-frame clones, with some not included. The sample has about 91,000 clones, nearly 90% seen once. The sequencing input was peripheral blood. This clonotype was obtained from a man aged 70 or older with acute or convalescent COVID-19. This chain uses TRBV5-4 with TRBJ1-2, with TRBD1 identical over 8 bases. CDR3 residues: CASSLGQGATNYGYTF. The CDR3 DNA reads as TGTGCCAGCAGCTTGGGTCAGGGGGCGACTAACTATGGCTACACCTTC.